The present T cell receptor beta chain was sequenced within a study of blood T cell repertoires in COVID-19. Looking at the study overall: Nucleic acid was either cDNA or gDNA, and it came from T cells, B-cell-depleted T cells, or PBMCs.

The protocol was immunoSEQ multiplex PCR, while the TCRdb copy is restricted to in-frame clones and leaves out a portion. The sample yields about half a million clones, 80% to 90% seen once. Germline V gene sequence: CDR1 SGHDT, CDR2 YYEEEE. J was trimmed by 6 bases and V by 4 bases; bases with no gene match: 8. CDR3 size: 15 residues. The rearrangement joins TRBV5-6 to TRBJ1-5; 9 positions agree with TRBD1. The TCR sequence derives from a woman aged 60 to 75 who had recovered from COVID-19. Sample: PBMCs or T cells enriched from blood (not recorded which). The CDR3 nucleotides are TGTGCCAGCAGCGCTCGGGACAGGGAATCTCAGCCCCAGCATTTT. Its protein product is CASSARDRESQPQHF.